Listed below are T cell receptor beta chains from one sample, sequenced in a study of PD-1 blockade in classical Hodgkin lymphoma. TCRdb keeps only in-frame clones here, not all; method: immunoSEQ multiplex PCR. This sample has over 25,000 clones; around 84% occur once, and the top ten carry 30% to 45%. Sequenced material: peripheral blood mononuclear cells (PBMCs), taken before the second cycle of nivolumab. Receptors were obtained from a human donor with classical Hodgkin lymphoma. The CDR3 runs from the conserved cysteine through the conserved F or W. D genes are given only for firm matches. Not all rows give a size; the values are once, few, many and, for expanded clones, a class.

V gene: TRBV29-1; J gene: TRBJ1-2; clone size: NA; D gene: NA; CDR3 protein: CSVDNGGGYGYTF; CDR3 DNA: TGCAGCGTTGATAACGGGGGCGGCTATGGCTACACCTTC
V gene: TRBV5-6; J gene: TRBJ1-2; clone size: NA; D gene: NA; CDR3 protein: CASSLGGEGYTF; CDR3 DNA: TGTGCCAGCAGCTTGGGGGGTGAGGGCTACACCTTC
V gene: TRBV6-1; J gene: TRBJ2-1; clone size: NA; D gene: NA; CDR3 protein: CATLGGGVGDEQFF; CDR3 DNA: TGTGCCACCCTGGGGGGAGGAGTTGGGGATGAGCAGTTCTTC
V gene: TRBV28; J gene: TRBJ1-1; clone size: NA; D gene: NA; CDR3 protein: CASSEGVRTEAFF; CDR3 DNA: TGTGCCAGCAGTGAGGGCGTTCGGACTGAAGCTTTCTTT
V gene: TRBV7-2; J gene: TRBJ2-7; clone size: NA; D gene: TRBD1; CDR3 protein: CASSLGGTGAYEQYF; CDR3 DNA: TGTGCCAGCAGCTTAGGGGGGACAGGGGCCTACGAGCAGTACTTC
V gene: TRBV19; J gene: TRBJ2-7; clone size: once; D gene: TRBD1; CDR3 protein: CASNQERQGVHEQYF; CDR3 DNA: TGTGCCAGTAATCAAGAGAGACAGGGGGTCCACGAGCAGTACTTC
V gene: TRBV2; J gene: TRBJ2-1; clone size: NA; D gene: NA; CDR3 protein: CASSLQGFNYEQFF; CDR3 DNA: TGTGCCAGCAGTTTACAGGGATTTAACTATGAGCAGTTCTTC
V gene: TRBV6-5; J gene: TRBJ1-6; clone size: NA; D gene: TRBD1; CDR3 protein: CASSYGDRGHSPLHF; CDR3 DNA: TGTGCCAGCAGTTACGGGGACAGGGGGCACTCACCCCTCCACTTT
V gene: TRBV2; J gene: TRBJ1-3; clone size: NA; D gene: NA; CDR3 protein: CASSGRVQGNTIYF; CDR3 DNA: TGTGCCAGCAGTGGACGAGTGCAAGGAAACACCATATATTTT
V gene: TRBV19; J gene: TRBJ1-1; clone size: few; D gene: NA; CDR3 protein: CASSIKGMGNTEAFF; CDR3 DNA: TGTGCCAGTAGTATTAAGGGTATGGGTAACACTGAAGCTTTCTTT
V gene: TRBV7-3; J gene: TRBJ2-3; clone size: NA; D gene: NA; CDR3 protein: CASSPIGGGTDTQYF; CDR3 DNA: TGTGCCAGCAGCCCTATTGGGGGTGGCACAGATACGCAGTATTTT
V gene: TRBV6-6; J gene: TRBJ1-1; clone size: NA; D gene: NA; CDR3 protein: CASIRGGSYTEAFF; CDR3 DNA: TGTGCCAGCATCAGAGGCGGTTCGTACACTGAAGCTTTCTTT
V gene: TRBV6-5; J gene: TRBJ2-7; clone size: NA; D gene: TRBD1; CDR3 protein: CASSYSGQGANEQYF; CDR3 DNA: TGTGCCAGCAGTTACTCGGGACAGGGGGCGAACGAGCAGTACTTC
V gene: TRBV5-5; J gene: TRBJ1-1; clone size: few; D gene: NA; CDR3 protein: CASTFGFANTEAFF; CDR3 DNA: TGTGCCAGCACCTTCGGGTTTGCTAACACTGAAGCTTTCTTT
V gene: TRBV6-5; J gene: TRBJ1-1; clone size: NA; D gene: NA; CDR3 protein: CASSYSGTANTEAFF; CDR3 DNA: TGTGCCAGCAGTTACTCAGGAACGGCGAACACTGAAGCTTTCTTT
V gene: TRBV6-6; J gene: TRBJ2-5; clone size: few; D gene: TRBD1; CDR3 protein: CASSPRQGGEETQYF; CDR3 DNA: TGTGCCAGCAGTCCAAGACAGGGGGGAGAGGAGACCCAGTACTTC
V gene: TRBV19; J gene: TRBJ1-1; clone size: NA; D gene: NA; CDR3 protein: CASSIGQENTEAFF; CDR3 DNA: TGTGCCAGTAGTATAGGGCAAGAGAACACTGAAGCTTTCTTT
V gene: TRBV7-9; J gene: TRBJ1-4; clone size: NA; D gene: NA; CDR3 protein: CASSARPVDYLATNEKLFF; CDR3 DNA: TGTGCCAGCAGCGCCCGCCCGGTTGACTACCTTGCAACTAATGAAAAACTGTTTTTT
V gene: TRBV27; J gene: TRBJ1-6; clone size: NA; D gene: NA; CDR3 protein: CASTKGGLNSPLHF; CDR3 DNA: TGTGCCAGCACAAAGGGGGGTCTCAATTCACCCCTCCACTTT
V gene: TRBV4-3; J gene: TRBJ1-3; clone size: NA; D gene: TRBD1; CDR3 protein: CASSPTGGSGNTIYF; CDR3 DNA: TGCGCCAGCAGCCCAACAGGGGGCTCTGGAAACACCATATATTTT
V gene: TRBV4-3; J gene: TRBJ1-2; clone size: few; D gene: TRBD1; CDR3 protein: CASSQGGQDEHGYTF; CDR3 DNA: TGCGCCAGCAGCCAGGGGGGACAGGATGAACATGGCTACACCTTC
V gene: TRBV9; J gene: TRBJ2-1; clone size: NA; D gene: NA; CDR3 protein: CASSVDVRRLHEQFF; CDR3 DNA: TGTGCCAGCAGCGTAGACGTTCGGCGGCTTCATGAGCAGTTCTTC
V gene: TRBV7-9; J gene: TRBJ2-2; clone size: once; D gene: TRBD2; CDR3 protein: CASTRTSGGPIDGGELFF; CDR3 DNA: TGTGCCAGCACCCGTACTAGCGGGGGCCCCATCGACGGCGGGGAGCTGTTTTTT
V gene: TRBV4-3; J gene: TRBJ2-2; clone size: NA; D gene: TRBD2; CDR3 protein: CASSLTSGGANTGELFF; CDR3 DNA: TGCGCCAGCAGCCTCACTAGCGGGGGAGCCAACACCGGGGAGCTGTTTTTT
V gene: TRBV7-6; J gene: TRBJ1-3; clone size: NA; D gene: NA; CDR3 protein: CASSLDSGNTIYF; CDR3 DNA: TGTGCCAGCAGCTTAGACTCTGGAAACACCATATATTTT
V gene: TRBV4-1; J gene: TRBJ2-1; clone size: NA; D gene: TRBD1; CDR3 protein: CASSQAGTGEQSGEQFF; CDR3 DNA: TGCGCCAGCAGCCAAGCTGGGACAGGGGAACAATCTGGTGAGCAGTTCTTC
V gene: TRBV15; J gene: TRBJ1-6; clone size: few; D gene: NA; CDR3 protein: CATSARQNSPLHF; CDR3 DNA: TGTGCCACCAGCGCCCGACAGAATTCACCCCTCCACTTT
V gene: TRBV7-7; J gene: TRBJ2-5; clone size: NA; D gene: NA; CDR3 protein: CASSFGGALFQETQYF; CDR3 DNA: TGTGCTAGCAGCTTCGGCGGGGCATTGTTCCAAGAGACCCAGTACTTC
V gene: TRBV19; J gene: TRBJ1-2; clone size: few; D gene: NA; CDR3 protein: CASSIAAAAVGYTF; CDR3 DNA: TGTGCCAGTAGTATAGCCGCGGCCGCGGTCGGCTACACCTTC
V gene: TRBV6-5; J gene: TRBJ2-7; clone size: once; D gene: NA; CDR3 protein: CASSYKGNEQYF; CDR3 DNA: TGTGCCAGCAGTTACAAAGGGAACGAGCAGTACTTC
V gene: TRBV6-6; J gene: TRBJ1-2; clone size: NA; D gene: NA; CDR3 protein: CASSPREGRYGYTF; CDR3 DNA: TGTGCCAGCAGCCCCCGGGAGGGCCGCTATGGCTACACCTTC
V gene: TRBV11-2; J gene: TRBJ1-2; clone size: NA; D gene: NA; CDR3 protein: CASSLDRSGDGYTF; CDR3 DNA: TGTGCCAGCAGCTTAGATCGTTCTGGCGATGGCTACACCTTC
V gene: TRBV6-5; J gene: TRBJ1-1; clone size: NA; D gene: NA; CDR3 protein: CASSYSYRQPEAFF; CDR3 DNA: TGTGCCAGCAGTTACTCATACAGGCAGCCTGAAGCTTTCTTT
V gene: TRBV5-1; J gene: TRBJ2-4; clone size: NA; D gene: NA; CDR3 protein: CASSLGAHRENIQYF; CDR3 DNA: TGCGCCAGCAGCTTGGGGGCCCACAGGGAAAACATTCAGTACTTC
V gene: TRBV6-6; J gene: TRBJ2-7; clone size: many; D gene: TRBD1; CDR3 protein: CASSQVTGGQYF; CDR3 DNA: TGTGCCAGCAGTCAAGTAACAGGGGGGCAGTACTTC
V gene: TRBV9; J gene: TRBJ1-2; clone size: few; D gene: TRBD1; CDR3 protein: CASSVATGHYGYTF; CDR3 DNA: TGTGCCAGCAGCGTAGCGACAGGGCACTATGGCTACACCTTC
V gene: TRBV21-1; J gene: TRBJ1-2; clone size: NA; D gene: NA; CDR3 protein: CASSGQGHGYTF; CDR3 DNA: TGTGCCAGCAGCGGACAGGGGCATGGCTACACCTTC
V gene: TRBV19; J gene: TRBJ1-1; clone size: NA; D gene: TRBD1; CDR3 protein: CATGDSWLTEAFF; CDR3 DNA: TGTGCCACCGGGGACAGCTGGCTAACTGAAGCTTTCTTT
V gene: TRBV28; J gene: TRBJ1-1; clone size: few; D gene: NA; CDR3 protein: CASSLGDTEAFF; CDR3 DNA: TGTGCCAGCAGTCTTGGTGACACTGAAGCTTTCTTT
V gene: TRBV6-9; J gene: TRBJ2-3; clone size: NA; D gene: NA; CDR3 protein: CASSPGTPADTQYF; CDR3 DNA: TGTGCCAGCAGTCCCGGGACCCCGGCGGATACGCAGTATTTT
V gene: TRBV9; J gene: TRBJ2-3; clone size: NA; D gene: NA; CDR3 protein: CASTAGDPITDTQYF; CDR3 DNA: TGTGCCAGCACCGCTGGGGACCCTATCACAGATACGCAGTATTTT
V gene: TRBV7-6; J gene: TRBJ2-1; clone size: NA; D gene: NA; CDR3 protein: CASSYNKFGGTVYNEQFF; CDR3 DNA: TGTGCCAGCAGTTACAACAAGTTTGGGGGAACGGTATACAATGAGCAGTTCTTC
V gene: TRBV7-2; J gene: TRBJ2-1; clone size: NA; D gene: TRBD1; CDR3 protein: CASSSWTGVGEQFF; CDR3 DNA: TGTGCCAGCAGCTCGTGGACAGGGGTCGGGGAGCAGTTCTTC
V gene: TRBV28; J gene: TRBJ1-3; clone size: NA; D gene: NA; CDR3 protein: CASSMGGGQSGNTIYF; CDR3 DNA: TGTGCCAGCAGCATGGGGGGAGGGCAGTCTGGAAACACCATATATTTT
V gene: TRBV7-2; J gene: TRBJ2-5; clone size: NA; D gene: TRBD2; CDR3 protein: CASSLGGTSGGVETQYF; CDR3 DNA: TGTGCCAGCAGCTTAGGTGGGACTAGCGGGGGGGTAGAGACCCAGTACTTC
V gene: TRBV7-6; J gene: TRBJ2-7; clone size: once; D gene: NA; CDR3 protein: CASSSGGREQYF; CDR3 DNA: TGTGCCAGCAGCTCTGGGGGGCGCGAGCAGTACTTC
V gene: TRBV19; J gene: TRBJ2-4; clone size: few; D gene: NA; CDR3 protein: CASSIGSRGSIQYF; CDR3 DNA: TGTGCCAGTAGTATAGGTAGTAGGGGGAGCATTCAGTACTTC
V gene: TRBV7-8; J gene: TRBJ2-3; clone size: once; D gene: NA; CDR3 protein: CASSRAPGTDTQYF; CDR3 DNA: TGTGCCAGCAGCAGGGCACCGGGCACAGATACGCAGTATTTT
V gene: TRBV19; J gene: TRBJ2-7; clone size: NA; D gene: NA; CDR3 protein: CASSTRGGEQYF; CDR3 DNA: TGTGCCAGTAGTACCAGGGGGGGCGAGCAGTACTTC
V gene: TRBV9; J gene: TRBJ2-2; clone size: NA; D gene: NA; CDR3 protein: CASSAQVGALNTGELFF; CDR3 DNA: TGTGCCAGCAGCGCCCAGGTTGGAGCTTTGAACACCGGGGAGCTGTTTTTT
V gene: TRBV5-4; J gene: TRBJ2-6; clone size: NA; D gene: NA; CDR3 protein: CASSLDSPGANVLTF; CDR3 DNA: TGTGCCAGCAGCCTTGACAGTCCTGGGGCCAACGTCCTGACTTTC
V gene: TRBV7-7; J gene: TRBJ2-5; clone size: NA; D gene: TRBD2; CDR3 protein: CASSPGGTSKETQYF; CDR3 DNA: TGTGCCAGCAGCCCAGGTGGGACTAGCAAAGAGACCCAGTACTTC
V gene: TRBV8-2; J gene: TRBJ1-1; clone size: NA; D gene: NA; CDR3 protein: CGSASAALQIPETANTEAFF; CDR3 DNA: TGTGGCAGTGCATCCGCAGCCCTGCAAATCCCGGAAACAGCGAACACTGAAGCTTTCTTT
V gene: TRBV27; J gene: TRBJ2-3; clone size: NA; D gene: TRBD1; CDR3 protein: CASSSRTGWRTDTQYF; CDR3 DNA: TGTGCCAGCAGTTCCCGGACAGGGTGGCGGACAGATACGCAGTATTTT
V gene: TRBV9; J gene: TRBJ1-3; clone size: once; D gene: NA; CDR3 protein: CASSAGGPSGNTIYF; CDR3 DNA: TGTGCCAGCAGCGCAGGAGGACCGTCTGGAAACACCATATATTTT
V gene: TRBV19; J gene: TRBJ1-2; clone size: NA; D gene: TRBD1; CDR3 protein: CASTPTGADYGYTF; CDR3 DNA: TGTGCCAGTACTCCTACAGGGGCGGACTATGGCTACACCTTC
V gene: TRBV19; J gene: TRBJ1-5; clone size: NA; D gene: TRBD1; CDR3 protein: CASSTRDSSNQPQHF; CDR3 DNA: TGTGCCAGTAGCACAAGGGACAGTAGCAATCAGCCCCAGCATTTT
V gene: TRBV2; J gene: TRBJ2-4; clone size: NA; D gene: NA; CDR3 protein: CASSITRDLRNIQYF; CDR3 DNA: TGTGCCAGCAGTATTACCCGGGACCTTCGAAACATTCAGTACTTC
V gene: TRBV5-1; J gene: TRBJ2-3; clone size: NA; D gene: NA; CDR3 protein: CASGPGTDTQYF; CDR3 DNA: TGCGCCAGCGGCCCAGGCACAGATACGCAGTATTTT
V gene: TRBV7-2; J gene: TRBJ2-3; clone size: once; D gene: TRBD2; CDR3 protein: CASSPSGGITDTQYF; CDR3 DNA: TGTGCCAGCAGCCCTAGCGGGGGTATCACAGATACGCAGTATTTT